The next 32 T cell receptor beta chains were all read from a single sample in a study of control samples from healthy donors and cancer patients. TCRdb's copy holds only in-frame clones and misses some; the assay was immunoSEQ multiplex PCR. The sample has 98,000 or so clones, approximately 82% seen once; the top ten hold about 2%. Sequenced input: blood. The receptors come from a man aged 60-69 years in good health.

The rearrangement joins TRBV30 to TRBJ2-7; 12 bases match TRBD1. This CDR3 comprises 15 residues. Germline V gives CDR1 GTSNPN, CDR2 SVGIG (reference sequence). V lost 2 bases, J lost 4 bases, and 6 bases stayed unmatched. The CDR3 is CAWSSPGQGAYEQYF. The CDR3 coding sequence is TGTGCCTGGAGTTCTCCGGGACAGGGGGCTTACGAGCAGTACTTC.

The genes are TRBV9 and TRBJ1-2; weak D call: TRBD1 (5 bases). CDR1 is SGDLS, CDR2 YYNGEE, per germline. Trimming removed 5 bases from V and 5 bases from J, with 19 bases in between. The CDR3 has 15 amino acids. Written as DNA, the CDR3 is TGTGCCAGCAGGGGGGGACGGGATGCTTTGTATGGCTACACCTTC. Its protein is CASRGGRDALYGYTF. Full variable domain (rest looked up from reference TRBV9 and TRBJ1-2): DSGVTQTPKHLITATGQRVTLRCSPRSGDLSVYWYQQSLDQGLQFLIQYYNGEERAKGNILERFSAQQFPDLHSELNLSSLELGDSALYFCASRGGRDALYGYTFGSGTRLTVV.

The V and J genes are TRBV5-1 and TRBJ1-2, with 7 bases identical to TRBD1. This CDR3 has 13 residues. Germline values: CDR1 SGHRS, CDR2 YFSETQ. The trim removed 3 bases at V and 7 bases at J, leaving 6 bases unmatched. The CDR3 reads CASSYDRAGGYTF. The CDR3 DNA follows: TGCGCCAGCAGCTATGACAGGGCTGGTGGCTACACCTTC.

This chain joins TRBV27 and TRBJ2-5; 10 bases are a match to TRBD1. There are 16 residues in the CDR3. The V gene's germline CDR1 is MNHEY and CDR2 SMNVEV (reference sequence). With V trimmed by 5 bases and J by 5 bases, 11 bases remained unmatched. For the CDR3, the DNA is TGTGCCAGCAGTATGTTCGGGACAGGGGTATTCGAGACCCAGTACTTC. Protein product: CASSMFGTGVFETQYF.

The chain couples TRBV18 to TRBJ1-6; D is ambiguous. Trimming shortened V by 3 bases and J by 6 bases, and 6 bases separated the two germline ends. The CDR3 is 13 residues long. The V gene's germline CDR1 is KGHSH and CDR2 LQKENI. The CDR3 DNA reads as TGTGCCAGCTCACCCGGCTCTAATTCACCCCTCCACTTT. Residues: CASSPGSNSPLHF.

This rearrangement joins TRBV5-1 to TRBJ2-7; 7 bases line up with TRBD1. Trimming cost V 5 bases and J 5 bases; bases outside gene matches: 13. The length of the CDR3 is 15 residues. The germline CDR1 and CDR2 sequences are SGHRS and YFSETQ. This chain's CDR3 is CASRYYGTVGDEQYF. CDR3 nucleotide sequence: TGCGCCAGCAGGTACTATGGGACAGTCGGAGACGAGCAGTACTTC. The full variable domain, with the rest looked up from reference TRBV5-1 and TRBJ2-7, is KAGVTQTPRYLIKTRGQQVTLSCSPISGHRSVSWYQQTPGQGLQFLFEYFSETQRNKGNFPGRFSGRQFSNSRSEMNVSTLELGDSALYLCASRYYGTVGDEQYFGPGTRLTVT.

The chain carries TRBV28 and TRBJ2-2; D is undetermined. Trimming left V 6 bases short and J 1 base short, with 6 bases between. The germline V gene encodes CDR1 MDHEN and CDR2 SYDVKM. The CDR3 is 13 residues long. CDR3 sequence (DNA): TGTGCCAGCAGATACAGGAACACCGGGGAGCTGTTTTTT. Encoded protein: CASRYRNTGELFF.

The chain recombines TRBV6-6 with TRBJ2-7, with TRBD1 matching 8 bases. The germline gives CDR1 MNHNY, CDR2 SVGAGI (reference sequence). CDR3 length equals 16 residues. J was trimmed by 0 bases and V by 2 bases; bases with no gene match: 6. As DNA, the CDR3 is TGTGCCAGCAGTTACCCTAAGGACAGGGTCTCCTACGAGCAGTACTTC. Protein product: CASSYPKDRVSYEQYF.

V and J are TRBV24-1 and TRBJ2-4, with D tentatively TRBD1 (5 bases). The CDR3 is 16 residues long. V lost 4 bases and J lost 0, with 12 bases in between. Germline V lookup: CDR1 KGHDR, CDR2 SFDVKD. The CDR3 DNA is TGTGCCACCAGTGAACGAGACAGTTCAGCCAAAAACATTCAGTACTTC. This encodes CATSERDSSAKNIQYF.

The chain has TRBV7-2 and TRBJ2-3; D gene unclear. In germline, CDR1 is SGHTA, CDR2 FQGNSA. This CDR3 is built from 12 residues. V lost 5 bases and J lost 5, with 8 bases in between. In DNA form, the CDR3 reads TGTGCCAGCAGCCCCTCCCGAGATACGCAGTATTTT. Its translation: CASSPSRDTQYF.

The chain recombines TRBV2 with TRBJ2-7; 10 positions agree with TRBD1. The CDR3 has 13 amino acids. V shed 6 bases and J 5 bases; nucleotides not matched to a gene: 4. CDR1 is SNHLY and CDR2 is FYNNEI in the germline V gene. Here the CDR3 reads CASRLDRGNEQYF. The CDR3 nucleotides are TGTGCCAGCAGATTGGACAGGGGGAACGAGCAGTACTTC.

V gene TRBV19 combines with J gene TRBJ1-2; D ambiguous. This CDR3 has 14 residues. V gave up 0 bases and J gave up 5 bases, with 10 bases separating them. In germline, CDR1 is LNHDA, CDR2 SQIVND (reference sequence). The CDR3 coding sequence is TGTGCCAGTAGTATAGATATCGGCTTTTATGGCTACACCTTC. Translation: CASSIDIGFYGYTF.

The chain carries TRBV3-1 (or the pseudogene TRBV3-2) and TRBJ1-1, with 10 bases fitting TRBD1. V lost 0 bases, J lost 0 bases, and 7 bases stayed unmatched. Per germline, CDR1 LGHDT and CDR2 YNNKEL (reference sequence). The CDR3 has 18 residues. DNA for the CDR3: TGTGCCAGCAGCCAAGATCCCCGGGACAGGGGCATGAACACTGAAGCTTTCTTT. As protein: CASSQDPRDRGMNTEAFF.

The CDR3 nucleotides read TGTGCCAGCAGCCCAGTGGGGACTGAAGAAAAACTGTTTTTT. This encodes CASSPVGTEEKLFF. V usage is TRBV7-9 and J usage is TRBJ1-4; maybe TRBD1 (5 bases). Trimming took 5 bases from V and 8 from J, leaving 15 bases between them. CDR3 length: 14 residues. Per the germline V gene, CDR1 is SEHNR and CDR2 is FQNEAQ (reference sequence). The entire variable domain, with the rest obtained from reference TRBV7-9 and TRBJ1-4, is as follows: DTGVSQNPRHKITKRGQNVTFRCDPISEHNRLYWYRQTLGQGPEFLTYFQNEAQLEKSRLLSDRFSAERPKGSFSTLEIQRTEQGDSAMYLCASSPVGTEEKLFFGSGTQLSVL.

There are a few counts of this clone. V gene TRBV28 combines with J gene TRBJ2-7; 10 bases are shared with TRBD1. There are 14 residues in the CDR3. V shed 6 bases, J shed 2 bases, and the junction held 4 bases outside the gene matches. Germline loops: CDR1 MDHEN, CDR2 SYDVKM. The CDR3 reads CASRSTGGTYEQYF. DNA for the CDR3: TGTGCCAGCAGATCGACAGGGGGCACCTACGAGCAGTACTTC.

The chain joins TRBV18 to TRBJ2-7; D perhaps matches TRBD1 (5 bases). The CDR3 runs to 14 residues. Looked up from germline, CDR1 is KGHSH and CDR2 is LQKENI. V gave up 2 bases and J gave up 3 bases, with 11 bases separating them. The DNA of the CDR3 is TGTGCCAGCTCACCAGGGGCCGGATTCTACGAGCAGTACTTC. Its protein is CASSPGAGFYEQYF.

CDR3 sequence: CASSLGADQAETQYF. Here the CDR3 DNA reads TGCGCCAGCAGCTTGGGTGCCGACCAGGCGGAGACCCAGTACTTC. The chain has TRBV5-1 and TRBJ2-5; D gene ambiguous. The CDR3 runs 15 residues. Trimming removed 0 bases at V and 5 bases at J, with 14 bases between. The V gene's germline CDR1 is SGHRS and CDR2 YFSETQ.

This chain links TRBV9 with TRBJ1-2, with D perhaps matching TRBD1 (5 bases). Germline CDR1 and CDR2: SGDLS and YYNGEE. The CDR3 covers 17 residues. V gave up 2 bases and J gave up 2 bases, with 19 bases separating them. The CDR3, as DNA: TGTGCCAGCAGCGTCGGGACTTCATACCCGTGGAACTATGGCTACACCTTC. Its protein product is CASSVGTSYPWNYGYTF.

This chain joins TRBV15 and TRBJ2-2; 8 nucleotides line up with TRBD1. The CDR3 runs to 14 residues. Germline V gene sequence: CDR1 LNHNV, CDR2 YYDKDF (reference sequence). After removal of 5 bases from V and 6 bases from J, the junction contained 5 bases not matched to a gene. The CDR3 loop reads CATSPGGKAGELFF. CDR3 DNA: TGTGCCACCAGCCCAGGGGGCAAGGCCGGGGAGCTGTTTTTT.

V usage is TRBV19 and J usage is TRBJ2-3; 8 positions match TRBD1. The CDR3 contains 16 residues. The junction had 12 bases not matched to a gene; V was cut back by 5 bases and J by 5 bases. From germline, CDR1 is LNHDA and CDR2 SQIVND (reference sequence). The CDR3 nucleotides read TGTGCCAGTAGTCCGGGACAGGTAGATCGAGGAGATACGCAGTATTTT. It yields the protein CASSPGQVDRGDTQYF. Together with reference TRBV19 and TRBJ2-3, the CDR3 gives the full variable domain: DGGITQSPKYLFRKEGQNVTLSCEQNLNHDAMYWYRQDPGQGLRLIYYSQIVNDFQKGDIAEGYSVSREKKESFPLTVTSAQKNPTAFYLCASSPGQVDRGDTQYFGPGTRLTVL.

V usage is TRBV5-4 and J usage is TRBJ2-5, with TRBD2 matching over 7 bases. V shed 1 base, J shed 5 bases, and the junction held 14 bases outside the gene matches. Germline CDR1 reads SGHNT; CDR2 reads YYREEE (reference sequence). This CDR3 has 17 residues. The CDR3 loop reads CASSLISGLMRRETQYF. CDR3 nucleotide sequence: TGTGCCAGCAGCTTGATTAGCGGGCTAATGAGACGGGAGACCCAGTACTTC.

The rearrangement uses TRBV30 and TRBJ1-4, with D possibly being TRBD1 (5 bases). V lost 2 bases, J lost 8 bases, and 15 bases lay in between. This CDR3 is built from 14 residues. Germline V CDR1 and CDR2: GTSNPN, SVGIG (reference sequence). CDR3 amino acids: CAWSPGIGTEKLFF. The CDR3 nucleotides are TGTGCCTGGAGTCCGGGGATTGGGACGGAAAAACTGTTTTTT.

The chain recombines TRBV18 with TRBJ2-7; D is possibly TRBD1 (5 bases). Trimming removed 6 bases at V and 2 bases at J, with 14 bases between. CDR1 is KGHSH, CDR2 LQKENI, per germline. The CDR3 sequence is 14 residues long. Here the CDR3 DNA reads TGTGCCAGCTCCGCAGGGCCCTGGCCCTACGAGCAGTACTTC. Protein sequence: CASSAGPWPYEQYF.

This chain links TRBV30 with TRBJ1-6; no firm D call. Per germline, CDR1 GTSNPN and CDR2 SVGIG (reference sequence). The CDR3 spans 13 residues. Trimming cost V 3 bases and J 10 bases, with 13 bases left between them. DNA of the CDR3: TGTGCCTGGAGAGGGCCTAGAGAGTCACCCCTCCACTTT. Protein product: CAWRGPRESPLHF.

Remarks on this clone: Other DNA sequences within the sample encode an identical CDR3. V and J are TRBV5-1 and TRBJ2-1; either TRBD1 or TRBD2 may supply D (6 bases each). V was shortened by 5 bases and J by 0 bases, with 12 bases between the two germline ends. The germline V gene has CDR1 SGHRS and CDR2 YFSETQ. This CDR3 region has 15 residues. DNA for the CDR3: TGCGCCAGCAGTCCCGAGGGGGGCTCCTACAATGAGCAGTTCTTC. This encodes CASSPEGGSYNEQFF. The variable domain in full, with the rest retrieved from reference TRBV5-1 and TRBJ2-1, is KAGVTQTPRYLIKTRGQQVTLSCSPISGHRSVSWYQQTPGQGLQFLFEYFSETQRNKGNFPGRFSGRQFSNSRSEMNVSTLELGDSALYLCASSPEGGSYNEQFFGPGTRLTVL.

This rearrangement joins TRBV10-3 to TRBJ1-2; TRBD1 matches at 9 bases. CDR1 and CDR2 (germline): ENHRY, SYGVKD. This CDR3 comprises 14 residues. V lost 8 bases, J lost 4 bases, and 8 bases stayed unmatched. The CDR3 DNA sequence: TGTGCCATCCGGCCAGGACAGGGGTTCTATGGCTACACCTTC. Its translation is CAIRPGQGFYGYTF.

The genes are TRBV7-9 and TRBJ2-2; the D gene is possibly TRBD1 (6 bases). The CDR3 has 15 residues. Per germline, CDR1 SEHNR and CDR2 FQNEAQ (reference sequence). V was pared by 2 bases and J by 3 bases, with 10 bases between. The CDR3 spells CASSLYGTYTGELFF. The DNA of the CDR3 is TGTGCCAGCAGCTTATACGGGACATACACCGGGGAGCTGTTTTTT. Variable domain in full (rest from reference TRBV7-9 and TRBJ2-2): DTGVSQNPRHKITKRGQNVTFRCDPISEHNRLYWYRQTLGQGPEFLTYFQNEAQLEKSRLLSDRFSAERPKGSFSTLEIQRTEQGDSAMYLCASSLYGTYTGELFFGEGSRLTVL.

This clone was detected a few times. The CDR3: CASSLFKQSQYF. The CDR3 nucleotides are TGTGCCAGCAGCTTATTTAAACAGTCGCAGTACTTC. This chain links TRBV7-2 with TRBJ2-7; the D is unclear. This CDR3 comprises 12 residues. CDR1 is SGHTA and CDR2 is FQGNSA in the germline V gene. V was trimmed by 2 bases and J by 9 bases, leaving 11 bases between them.

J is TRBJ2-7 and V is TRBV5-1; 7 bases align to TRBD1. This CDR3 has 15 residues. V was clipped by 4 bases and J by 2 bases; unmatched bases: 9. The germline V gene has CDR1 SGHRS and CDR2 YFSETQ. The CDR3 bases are TGCGCCAGCAGCCCCCCGGGACAGCAGACCTACGAGCAGTACTTC. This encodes CASSPPGQQTYEQYF.

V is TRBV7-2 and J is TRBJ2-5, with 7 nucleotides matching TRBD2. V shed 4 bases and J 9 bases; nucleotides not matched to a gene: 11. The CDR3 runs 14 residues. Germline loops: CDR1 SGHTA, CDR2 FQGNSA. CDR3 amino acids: CASSYWGEGVPQYF. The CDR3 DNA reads TGTGCCAGCAGCTATTGGGGGGAGGGCGTCCCCCAGTACTTC.

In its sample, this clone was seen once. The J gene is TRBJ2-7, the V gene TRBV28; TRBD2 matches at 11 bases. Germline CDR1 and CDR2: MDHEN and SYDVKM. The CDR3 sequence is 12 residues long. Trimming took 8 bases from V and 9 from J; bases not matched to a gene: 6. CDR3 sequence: CASGTSGFGQYF. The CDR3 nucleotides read TGTGCCAGCGGGACTAGCGGATTCGGGCAGTACTTC.

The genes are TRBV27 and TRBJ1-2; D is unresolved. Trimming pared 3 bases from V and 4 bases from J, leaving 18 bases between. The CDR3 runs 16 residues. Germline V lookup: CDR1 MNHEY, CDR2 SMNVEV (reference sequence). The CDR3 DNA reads TGTGCCAGCAGTTTCATTGTTGGCGGAGGCGCCTATGGCTACACCTTC. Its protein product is CASSFIVGGGAYGYTF.